This T cell receptor beta chain stems from a study of cytomegalovirus exposure and HLA in healthy donors. Researchers ran the PCR with 60 Vbeta and 13 Jbeta primers. Libraries were prepared by immunoSEQ multiplex PCR; TCRdb keeps only in-frame clonotypes and omits some of them. The data contain about 200,000 clones, around 79% of them singletons. Input material: PBMCs. This receptor was identified in a girl aged 2 to 10 in good health and CMV-seronegative.

The CDR3 region has the DNA TGTGCCAGCAGAGCCCCCACCTCAAGCAATCAGCCCCAGCATTTT. It codes for CASRAPTSSNQPQHF. The J gene is TRBJ1-5, the V gene TRBV2; unclear D gene. The CDR3 consists of 15 residues. Germline lookup yields CDR1 SNHLY and CDR2 FYNNEI. V lost 6 bases to trimming and J lost 1 base, with 13 bases between them.